This T cell receptor beta chain is from a study of blood T cells in healthy people across ages. At the level of the study: There was about one barcoded beta molecule captured by template switching per two T cells. Whole-study findings and limits: CMV infection status of these donors was not known.

The CDR3 covers 15 residues. The V end lost 7 bases, the J end lost 1 base, and 11 bases lay between the germline ends. The germline CDR1 and CDR2 sequences are SGHTA and FQGNSA. Next came a second PCR, run for about 7 to 12 cycles, which used a sample-barcoded 5' primer along with a J-beta primer mix. TCRdb reprocessed the 5' RACE reads with MiXCR, giving one entry per CDR3 protein. The sample has more than 600,000 distinct CDR3 sequences, about 25% seen once. This clonotype was found a few times. Its antigen is unidentified. These data were likewise used in another study, on T cells of mothers and their children.

Source material: blood. V gene TRBV7-2 combines with J gene TRBJ2-6, with no clear D. The clonotype comes from a boy aged 5 to 17 in good health. This CDR3 reads CASTIVGSGANVLTF. CDR3 nucleotides: TGTGCCAGCACCATTGTGGGGTCTGGGGCCAACGTCCTGACTTTC.